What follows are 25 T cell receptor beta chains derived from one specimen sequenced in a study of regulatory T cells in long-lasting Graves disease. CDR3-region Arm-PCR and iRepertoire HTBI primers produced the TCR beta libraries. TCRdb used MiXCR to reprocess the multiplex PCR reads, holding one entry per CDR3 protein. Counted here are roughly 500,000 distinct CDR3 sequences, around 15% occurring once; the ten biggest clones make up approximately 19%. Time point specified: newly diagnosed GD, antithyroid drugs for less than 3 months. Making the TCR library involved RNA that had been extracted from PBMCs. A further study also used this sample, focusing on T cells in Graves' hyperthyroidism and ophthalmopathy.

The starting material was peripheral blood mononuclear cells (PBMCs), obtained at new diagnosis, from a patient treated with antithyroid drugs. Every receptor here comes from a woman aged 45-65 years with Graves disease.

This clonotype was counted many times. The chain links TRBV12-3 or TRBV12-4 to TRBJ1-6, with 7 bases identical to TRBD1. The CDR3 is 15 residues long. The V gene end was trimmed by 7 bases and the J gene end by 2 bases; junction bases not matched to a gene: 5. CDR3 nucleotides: TGTGCCAGCACCCGGACAGGTCCCTATAATTCACCCCTCCACTTT. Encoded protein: CASTRTGPYNSPLHF.

The CDR3 DNA sequence: TGTGCCAGCAGCGTAGTTCCAGGCGAGCTAGGTAGCAATCAGCCCCAGCATTTT. This gives the protein CASSVVPGELGSNQPQHF. V usage is TRBV9 and J usage is TRBJ1-5; D unresolved. This CDR3 is built from 18 residues. The V gene lost 0 bases and the J gene lost 0 bases, with 16 bases spanning the gap. Germline CDR1 and CDR2: SGDLS and YYNGEE.

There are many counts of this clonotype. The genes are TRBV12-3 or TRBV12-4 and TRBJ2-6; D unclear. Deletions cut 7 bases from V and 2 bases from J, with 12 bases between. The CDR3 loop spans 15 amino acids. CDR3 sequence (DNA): TGTGCCAGCACTCCGGAAACGGCTGGGGCCAACGTCCTGACTTTC. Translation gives CASTPETAGANVLTF.

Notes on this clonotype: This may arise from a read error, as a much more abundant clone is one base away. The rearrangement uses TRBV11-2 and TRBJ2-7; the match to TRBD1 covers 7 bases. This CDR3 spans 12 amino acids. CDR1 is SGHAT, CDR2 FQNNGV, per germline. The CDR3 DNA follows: TGTGCCAGCAGTCCGCAGGGGGACGAGCAGCACTTC. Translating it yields CASSPQGDEQHF.

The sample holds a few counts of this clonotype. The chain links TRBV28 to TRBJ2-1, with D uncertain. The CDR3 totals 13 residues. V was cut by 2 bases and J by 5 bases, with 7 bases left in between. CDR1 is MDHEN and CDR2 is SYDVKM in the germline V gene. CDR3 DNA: TGTGCCAGCAGTTTAGTCCAGAACAATGAGCAGTTCTTC. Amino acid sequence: CASSLVQNNEQFF.

The CDR3 loop reads CASSSDGQASPGANVLTF. The CDR3 DNA reads TGTGCCAGCAGTTCCGACGGACAGGCGTCCCCTGGGGCCAACGTCCTGACTTTC. The chain couples TRBV25-1 to TRBJ2-6, with TRBD1 identical over 7 bases. From germline, CDR1 is MGHDK and CDR2 SYGVNS. The ends lost 5 bases at V and 2 bases at J; junction bases unmatched: 12. This CDR3 region has 18 residues.

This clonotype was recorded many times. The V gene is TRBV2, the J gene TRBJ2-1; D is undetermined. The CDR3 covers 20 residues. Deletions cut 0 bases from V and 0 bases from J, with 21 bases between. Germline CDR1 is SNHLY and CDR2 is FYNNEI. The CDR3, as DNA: TGTGCCAGCAGTGAAGCGTTTACGTTTGACTCCCGGAGCTCCTACAATGAGCAGTTCTTC. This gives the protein CASSEAFTFDSRSSYNEQFF. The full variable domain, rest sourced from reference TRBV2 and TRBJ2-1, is EPEVTQTPSHQVTQMGQEVILRCVPISNHLYFYWYRQILGQKVEFLVSFYNNEISEKSEIFDDQFSVERPDGSNFTLKIRSTKLEDSAMYFCASSEAFTFDSRSSYNEQFFGPGTRLTVL.

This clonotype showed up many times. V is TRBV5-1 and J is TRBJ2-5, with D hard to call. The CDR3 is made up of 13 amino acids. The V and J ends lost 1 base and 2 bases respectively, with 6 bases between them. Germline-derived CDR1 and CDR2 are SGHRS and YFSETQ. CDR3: CASSLSNQETQYF. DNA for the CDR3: TGCGCCAGCAGCTTGTCAAATCAAGAGACCCAGTACTTC. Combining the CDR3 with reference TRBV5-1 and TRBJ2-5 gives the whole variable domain KAGVTQTPRYLIKTRGQQVTLSCSPISGHRSVSWYQQTPGQGLQFLFEYFSETQRNKGNFPGRFSGRQFSNSRSEMNVSTLELGDSALYLCASSLSNQETQYFGPGTRLLVL.

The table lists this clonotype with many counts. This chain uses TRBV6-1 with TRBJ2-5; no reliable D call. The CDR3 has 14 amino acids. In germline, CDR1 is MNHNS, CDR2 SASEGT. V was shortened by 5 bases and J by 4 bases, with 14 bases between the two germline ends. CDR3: CASSTMGTRETQYF. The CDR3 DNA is TGTGCCAGCAGTACAATGGGTACTCGAGAGACCCAGTACTTC.

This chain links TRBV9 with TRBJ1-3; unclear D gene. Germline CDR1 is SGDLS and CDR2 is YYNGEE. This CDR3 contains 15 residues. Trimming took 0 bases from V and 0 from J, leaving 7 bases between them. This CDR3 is CASSVGMGSGNTIYF. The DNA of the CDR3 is TGTGCCAGCAGCGTAGGAATGGGCTCTGGAAACACCATATATTTT.

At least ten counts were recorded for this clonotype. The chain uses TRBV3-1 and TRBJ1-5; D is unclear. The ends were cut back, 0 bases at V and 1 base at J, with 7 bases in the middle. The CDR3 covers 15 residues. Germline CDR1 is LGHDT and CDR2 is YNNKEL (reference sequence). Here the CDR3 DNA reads TGTGCCAGCAGCCAAGAGGGCAGGAGCAATCAGCCCCAGCATTTT. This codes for CASSQEGRSNQPQHF.

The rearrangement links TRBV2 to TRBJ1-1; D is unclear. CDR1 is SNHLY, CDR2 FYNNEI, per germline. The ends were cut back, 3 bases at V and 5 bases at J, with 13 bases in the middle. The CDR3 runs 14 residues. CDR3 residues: CASSERLTVTEAFF. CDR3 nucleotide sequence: TGTGCCAGCAGTGAGAGGTTAACGGTTACTGAAGCTTTCTTT.

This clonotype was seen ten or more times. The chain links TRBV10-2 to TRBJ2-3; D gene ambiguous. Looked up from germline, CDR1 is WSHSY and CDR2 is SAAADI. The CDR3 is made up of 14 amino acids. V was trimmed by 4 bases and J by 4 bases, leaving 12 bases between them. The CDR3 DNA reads TGCGCCAGCAGTGTCGCGAGCGTCGCAGATACGCAGTATTTT. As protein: CASSVASVADTQYF.

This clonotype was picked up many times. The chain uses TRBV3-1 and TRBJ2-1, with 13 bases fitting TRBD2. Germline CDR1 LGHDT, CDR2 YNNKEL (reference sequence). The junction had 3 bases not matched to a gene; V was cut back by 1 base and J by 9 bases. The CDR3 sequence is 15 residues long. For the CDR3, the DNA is TGTGCCAGCAGCCAAGGGACTAGCGGGAGTAGTGAGCAGTTCTTC. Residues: CASSQGTSGSSEQFF.

CDR3 sequence (DNA): TGTGCCAGCAGCCAAGCCCTAGGGGGGAGGGATACCAATGAGCAGTTCTTC. It is translated as CASSQALGGRDTNEQFF. The chain uses TRBV4-2 and TRBJ2-1; tentative D call: TRBD2 (7 bases). Between the trimmed V and J ends, which lost 1 base and 6 bases, there was a span of 19 bases. Looked up from germline, CDR1 is LGHNA and CDR2 is YNFKEQ. This CDR3 region has 17 residues.

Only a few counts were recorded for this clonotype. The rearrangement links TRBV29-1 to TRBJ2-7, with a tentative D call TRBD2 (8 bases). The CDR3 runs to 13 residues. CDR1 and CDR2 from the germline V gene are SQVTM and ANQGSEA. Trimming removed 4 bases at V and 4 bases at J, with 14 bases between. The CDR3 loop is CSVVAGTVYEQYF. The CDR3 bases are TGCAGCGTTGTAGCGGGGACAGTGTACGAGCAGTACTTC.

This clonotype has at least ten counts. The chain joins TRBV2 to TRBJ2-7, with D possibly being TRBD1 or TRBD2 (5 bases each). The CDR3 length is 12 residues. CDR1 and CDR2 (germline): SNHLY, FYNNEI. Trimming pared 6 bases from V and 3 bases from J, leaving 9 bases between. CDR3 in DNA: TGTGCCAGCAGGGGGGACGGCTACGAGCAGTACTTC. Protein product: CASRGDGYEQYF. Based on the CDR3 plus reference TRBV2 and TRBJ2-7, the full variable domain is EPEVTQTPSHQVTQMGQEVILRCVPISNHLYFYWYRQILGQKVEFLVSFYNNEISEKSEIFDDQFSVERPDGSNFTLKIRSTKLEDSAMYFCASRGDGYEQYFGPGTRLTVT.

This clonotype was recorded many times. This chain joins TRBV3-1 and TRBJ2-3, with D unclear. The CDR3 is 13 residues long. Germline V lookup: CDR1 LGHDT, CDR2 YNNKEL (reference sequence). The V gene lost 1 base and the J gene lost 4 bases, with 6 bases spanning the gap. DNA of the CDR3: TGTGCCAGCAGCCAAGGCGCTCCAGATACGCAGTATTTT. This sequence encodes CASSQGAPDTQYF.

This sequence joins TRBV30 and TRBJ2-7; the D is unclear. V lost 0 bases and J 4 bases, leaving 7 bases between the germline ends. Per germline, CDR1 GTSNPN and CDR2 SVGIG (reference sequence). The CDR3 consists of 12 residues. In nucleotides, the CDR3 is TGTGCCTGGAGTGTAAGTGCGTACGAGCAGTACTTC. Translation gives CAWSVSAYEQYF.

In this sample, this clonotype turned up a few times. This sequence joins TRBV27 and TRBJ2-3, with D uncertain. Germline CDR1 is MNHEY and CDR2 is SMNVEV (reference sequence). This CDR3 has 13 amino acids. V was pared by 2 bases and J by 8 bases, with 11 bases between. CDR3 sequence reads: CASSLVGYGTQYF. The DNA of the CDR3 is TGTGCCAGCAGTTTAGTGGGGTACGGTACGCAGTATTTT.

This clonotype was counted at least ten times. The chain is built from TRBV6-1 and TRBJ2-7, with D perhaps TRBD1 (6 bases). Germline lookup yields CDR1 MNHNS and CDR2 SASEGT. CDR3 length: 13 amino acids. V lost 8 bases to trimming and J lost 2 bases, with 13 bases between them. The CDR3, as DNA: TGTGCCAGCGTGGGGGCCAGCACCTACGAGCAGTACTTC. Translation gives CASVGASTYEQYF.

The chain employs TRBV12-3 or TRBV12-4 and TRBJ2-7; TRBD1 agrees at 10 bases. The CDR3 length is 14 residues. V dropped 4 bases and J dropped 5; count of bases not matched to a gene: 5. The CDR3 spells CASSSGQGENEQYF. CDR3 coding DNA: TGTGCCAGCAGTTCAGGACAGGGGGAAAACGAGCAGTACTTC.

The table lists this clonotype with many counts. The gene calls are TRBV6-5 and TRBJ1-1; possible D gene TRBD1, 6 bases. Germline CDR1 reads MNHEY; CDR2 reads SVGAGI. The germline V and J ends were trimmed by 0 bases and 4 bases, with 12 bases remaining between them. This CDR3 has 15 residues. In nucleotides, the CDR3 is TGTGCCAGCAGTTACTCGGCAGGGGCGATCACTGAAGCTTTCTTT. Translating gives CASSYSAGAITEAFF.

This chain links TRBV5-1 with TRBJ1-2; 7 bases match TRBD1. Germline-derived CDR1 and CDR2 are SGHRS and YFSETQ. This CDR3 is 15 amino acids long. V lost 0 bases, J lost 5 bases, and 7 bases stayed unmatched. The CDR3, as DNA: TGCGCCAGCAGCTTGGCCGGACAGGACCTGTATGGCTACACCTTC. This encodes CASSLAGQDLYGYTF.

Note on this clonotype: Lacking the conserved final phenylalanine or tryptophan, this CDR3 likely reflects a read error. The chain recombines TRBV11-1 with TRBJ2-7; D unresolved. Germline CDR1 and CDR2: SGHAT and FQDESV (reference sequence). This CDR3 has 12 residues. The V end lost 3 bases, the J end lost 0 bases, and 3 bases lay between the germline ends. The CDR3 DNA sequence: TGTGCCAGCAGCTTGGGCTCCTACGAGCAGTACCTC. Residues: CASSLGSYEQYL.